These T cell receptor beta chains were read from a single sample in a study of OX40 agonist ivuxolimab in advanced cancers. Profiled with immunoSEQ multiplex PCR; TCRdb holds only in-frame clones, not every one. The sample lists 90,000 or so clones; more than 85% were seen once. The sample was CD4+ or CD8+ T cells sorted from blood, taken in a trial of the OX40 agonist ivuxolimab. Source of these receptors: an adult with an advanced solid tumor such as melanoma, head and neck, liver or kidney cancer. Each CDR3 is given without its conserved first and last residue. Rows may omit the clone size; those that give it use once, few, many or a size class.

>.|TRBV5-1
ASSSLPPPTDTQY
>.|TRBV6-5
ASTNYYEQY
>.|TRBV2
ASISGTGGTDTQY
>.|TRBV27
ASSLLAARSYEQY
>.|TRBV5-5
ASSSGGAVNYGYT
>.|TRBV9
ASSVGGGTTYNEQF
>few|TRBV18
ASSPIGRGYEQY
>.|TRBV30
AWSLGQGSNEQF
>.|TRBV15
ATSTAYTVNTEAF
>.|TRBV5-4
ASSEPTTYEQY
>.|TRBV7-2
ASSPQRGRQF
>.|TRBV7-8
ASSSRTGPETQY
>.|TRBV6-6
ASSPPTGPRETQY
>.|TRBV28
ASRPGVQNIQY
>.|TRBV19
ASSIQGLARTDTQY
>.|TRBV19
ASRTGTSGLTGELF
>.|TRBV12-1
ATGEGENEKLF
>.|TRBV5-6
ASSLERTGGYT
>.|TRBV5-6
ASSLNSGSSYEQY
>.|TRBV21-1
ASSKEKGVATNEKLF
>.|TRBV7-2
ASRTGRGSYEQY
>.|TRBV5-1
ASSLGVGTRSLAKNIQY
>.|TRBV25-1
ASSGMPGTGTFFHEQY
>.|TRBV7-2
ASSLPSRIEQY
>.|TRBV30
AWSPVGQRAQH